The 13 T cell receptor beta chains below were found in one sample sequenced in a study of blood T cell repertoires in COVID-19. Repertoires were generated with immunoSEQ multiplex PCR, while TCRdb's copy carries only in-frame clones and drops some. The sample shows over 150,000 clones, approximately 84% of them seen only once. The sequenced sample consisted of PBMCs or T cells enriched from blood (not recorded which). The receptors were sampled from a woman under 40 who had recovered from COVID-19.

V gene TRBV6-1 combines with J gene TRBJ2-1; 9 bases map to TRBD2. The V and J ends lost 3 bases and 8 bases, in that order; junction bases with no gene match: 17. The V gene's germline CDR1 is MNHNS and CDR2 SASEGT. The CDR3 has 18 amino acids. CDR3: CASSDSLGLALPRDEQFF. The CDR3 bases are TGTGCCAGCAGTGATAGCCTGGGACTAGCTCTCCCTCGGGATGAGCAGTTCTTC.

The rearrangement links TRBV7-2 to TRBJ2-1; 12 bases map to TRBD2. Unmatched junction bases numbered 8, after V lost 2 bases and J lost 3 bases. The CDR3 contains 18 residues. Germline V CDR1 and CDR2: SGHTA, FQGNSA. This chain's CDR3 is CASSLQLAGGGLYNEQFF. CDR3 DNA: TGTGCCAGCAGCTTACAGCTAGCGGGAGGGGGCCTCTACAATGAGCAGTTCTTC. The variable domain in full, with the rest retrieved from reference TRBV7-2 and TRBJ2-1, is GAGVSQSPSNKVTEKGKDVELRCDPISGHTALYWYRQSLGQGLEFLIYFQGNSAPDKSGLPSDRFSAERTGGSVSTLTIQRTQQEDSAVYLCASSLQLAGGGLYNEQFFGPGTRLTVL.

The chain employs TRBV6-5 and TRBJ2-7; 11 bases line up with TRBD1. The CDR3 length is 15 residues. Per germline, CDR1 MNHEY and CDR2 SVGAGI. J was trimmed by 3 bases and V by 2 bases; bases with no gene match: 3. The CDR3 protein is CASSYRDRGGYEQYF. In DNA form, the CDR3 reads TGTGCCAGCAGTTACCGGGACAGGGGGGGCTACGAGCAGTACTTC.

Remarks on this clone: At one boundary the junction diverges from the germline segment, which might be a read error. The chain recombines TRBV7-7 with TRBJ2-2, with 9 bases identical to TRBD2. This CDR3 contains 15 residues. Per the germline V gene, CDR1 is SSHAT and CDR2 is FNYEAQ (reference sequence). For the CDR3, the DNA is TGTGCTAGCAGCTTAGTAGCGGGAGTCGCCGGGGAGCTGTTTTTT. Translated: CASSLVAGVAGELFF.

The rearrangement joins TRBV7-9 to TRBJ2-2; D is possibly TRBD1 (6 bases). The ends were cut back, 6 bases at V and 5 bases at J, with 13 bases in the middle. CDR3 length: 14 amino acids. Germline V gene data show CDR1 as SEHNR and CDR2 as FQNEAQ (reference sequence). The CDR3 DNA reads as TGTGCCAGCAGACAGGACAGTCTGACCGGGGAGCTGTTTTTT. As protein: CASRQDSLTGELFF.

The chain combines TRBV14 with TRBJ1-6, with D hard to call. This CDR3 is built from 18 residues. V lost 0 bases and J lost 7, with 19 bases in between. Germline V gene lookup returns CDR1 SGHDN and CDR2 FVKESK. The CDR3 DNA reads as TGTGCCAGCAGCCAAGACCGCGACGGCGGGAGGTGGAATTCACCCCTCCACTTT. Protein: CASSQDRDGGRWNSPLHF.

This rearrangement joins TRBV3-1 (or the pseudogene TRBV3-2) to TRBJ1-2, with a possible D match to TRBD1 (6 bases). CDR3 size: 15 residues. V was shortened by 1 base and J by 6 bases, with 15 bases between the two germline ends. Germline V gene data show CDR1 as LGHDT and CDR2 as YNNKEL (reference sequence). In DNA form, the CDR3 reads TGTGCCAGCAGCCAAGGGACAGCCTCTCAACATGGCTACACCTTC. It yields the protein CASSQGTASQHGYTF.

The chain is built from TRBV7-2 and TRBJ2-3, with TRBD2 matching over 14 bases. With 4 bases clipped from V and 3 bases from J, the junction kept 3 bases outside the gene matches. There are 16 residues in the CDR3. The V gene's germline CDR1 is SGHTA and CDR2 FQGNSA. In nucleotides, the CDR3 is TGTGCCAGCAGCTCTCGACTAGCGGGGGGGACAGATACGCAGTATTTT. It codes for CASSSRLAGGTDTQYF.

The V and J genes are TRBV19 and TRBJ2-3; 7 positions agree with TRBD1. Trimming took 5 bases from V and 6 from J; bases not matched to a gene: 8. The CDR3 runs to 14 residues. Germline assignment: CDR1 LNHDA and CDR2 SQIVND (reference sequence). The DNA of the CDR3 is TGTGCCAGTAGTTCTAAGGGGGCCCGGGATACGCAGTATTTT. Its translation is CASSSKGARDTQYF.

This sequence joins TRBV3-1 (or the pseudogene TRBV3-2) and TRBJ1-6, with 8 bases identical to TRBD1. Germline V CDR1 and CDR2: LGHDT, YNNKEL (reference sequence). Unmatched junction bases numbered 9, after V lost 6 bases and J lost 8 bases. The CDR3 contains 15 residues. The CDR3 region is CASRPNRGGDSPLHF. DNA of the CDR3: TGTGCCAGCAGACCCAACAGGGGGGGAGATTCACCCCTCCACTTT.

The chain is built from TRBV7-9 and TRBJ2-1; the D gene is possibly TRBD2 (5 bases). Deletions cut 3 bases from V and 8 bases from J, with 11 bases between. The CDR3 is 13 residues long. CDR1 is SEHNR, CDR2 FQNEAQ, per germline (reference sequence). In nucleotides, the CDR3 is TGTGCCAGCAGCTTTGCTAGCAGCGATGAGCAGTTCTTC. The encoded protein is CASSFASSDEQFF. Using reference TRBV7-9 and TRBJ2-1 for the parts outside the CDR3, the full variable domain is DTGVSQNPRHKITKRGQNVTFRCDPISEHNRLYWYRQTLGQGPEFLTYFQNEAQLEKSRLLSDRFSAERPKGSFSTLEIQRTEQGDSAMYLCASSFASSDEQFFGPGTRLTVL.

The sample holds a few counts of this clone. The chain employs TRBV9 and TRBJ2-3, with a weak D call TRBD2 (5 bases). V lost 6 bases, J lost 3 bases, and 17 bases lay in between. The length of the CDR3 is 15 residues. Germline CDR1 SGDLS, CDR2 YYNGEE. In nucleotides, the CDR3 is TGTGCCAGCACCCCGCGGGTGGGCCGGACAGATACGCAGTATTTT. Protein sequence: CASTPRVGRTDTQYF.

J is TRBJ1-2 and V is TRBV28; no reliable D call. The CDR3 contains 12 residues. The germline V gene has CDR1 MDHEN and CDR2 SYDVKM. The V gene lost 9 bases and the J gene lost 0 bases, with 8 bases spanning the gap. Written as DNA, the CDR3 is TGTGCCAGTCTGTTATCTAACTATGGCTACACCTTC. Protein: CASLLSNYGYTF.